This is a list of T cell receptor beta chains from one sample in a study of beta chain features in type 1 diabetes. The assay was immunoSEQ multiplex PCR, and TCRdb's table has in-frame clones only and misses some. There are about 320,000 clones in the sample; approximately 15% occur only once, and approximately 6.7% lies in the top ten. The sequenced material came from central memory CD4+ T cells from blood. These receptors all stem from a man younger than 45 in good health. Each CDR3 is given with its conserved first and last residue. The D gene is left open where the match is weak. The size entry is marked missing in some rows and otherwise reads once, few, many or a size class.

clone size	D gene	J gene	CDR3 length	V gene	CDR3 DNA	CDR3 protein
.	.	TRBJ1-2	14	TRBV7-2	TGTGCCAGCAGCTTACCGACAGGTTACTATGGCTACACCTTC	CASSLPTGYYGYTF
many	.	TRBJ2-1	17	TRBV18	TGTGCCAGCTCACCATTCCCCGCGGGACAGAGGGGCAATGAGCAGTTCTTC	CASSPFPAGQRGNEQFF
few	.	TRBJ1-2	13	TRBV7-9	TGTGCCAGCAGCTTGTCACAGGGTTATGGCTACACCTTC	CASSLSQGYGYTF
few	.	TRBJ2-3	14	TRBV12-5	TGTGCTAGTGGAAGGATACTTTTGACAGATACGCAGTATTTT	CASGRILLTDTQYF
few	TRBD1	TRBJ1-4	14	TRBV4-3	TGCGCCAGCAGCCAAGAACAGGGGGATGAAAAACTGTTTTTT	CASSQEQGDEKLFF
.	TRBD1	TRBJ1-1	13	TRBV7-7	TGTGCCAGCCAAAGGGGGCCGAACACTGAAGCTTTCTTT	CASQRGPNTEAFF
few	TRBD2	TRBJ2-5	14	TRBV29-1	TGCAGCGTTGAAAGTCTAGCGGTTCAAGAGACCCAGTACTTC	CSVESLAVQETQYF
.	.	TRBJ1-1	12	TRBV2	TGTGCCAGCAGTCTTTTAGACACTGAAGCTTTCTTT	CASSLLDTEAFF
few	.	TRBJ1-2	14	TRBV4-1	TGCGCCAGCAGCCAACCGAGAGCTAACTATGGCTACACCTTC	CASSQPRANYGYTF
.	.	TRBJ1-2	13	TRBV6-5	TGTGCCAGCAGCCCGACGACGGCCTATGGCTACACCTTC	CASSPTTAYGYTF
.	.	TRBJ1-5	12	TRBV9	TGTGCCAGCAGTTTAGGAGGGGAGCCCCAGCATTTT	CASSLGGEPQHF
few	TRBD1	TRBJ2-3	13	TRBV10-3	TGTGCCATCGGGACAGGTGTAACAGATACGCAGTATTTT	CAIGTGVTDTQYF
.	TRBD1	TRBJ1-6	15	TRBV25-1	TGTGCCAGCAGTGAATTTAGGACAGGGCATTCACCCCTCCACTTT	CASSEFRTGHSPLHF
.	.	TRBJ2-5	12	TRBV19	TGTGCCAGTGCCCCGGGGGACGAGACCCAGTACTTC	CASAPGDETQYF
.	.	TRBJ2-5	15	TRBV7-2	TGTGCCAGCAGCTTAAGGGGTGATACCGAAGAGACCCAGTACTTC	CASSLRGDTEETQYF
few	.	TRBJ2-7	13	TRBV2	TGTGCCAGCAGTTCCGAGAGGGGAAACGAGCAGTACTTC	CASSSERGNEQYF
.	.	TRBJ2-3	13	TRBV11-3	TGTGCCAGCAGCTTAGATCACTCAGATACGCAGTATTTT	CASSLDHSDTQYF
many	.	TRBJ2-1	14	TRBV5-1	TGCGCCAGCAGCTTGGGACACGTTAACAATGAGCAGTTCTTC	CASSLGHVNNEQFF
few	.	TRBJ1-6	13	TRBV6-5	TGTGCCAGCAGCACCCCAGGTGCCTTCACCGTCCACTTT	CASSTPGAFTVHF
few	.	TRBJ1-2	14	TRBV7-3	TGTGCCAGCAGCTTAACGTTCCAAACCGATGGCTACACCTTC	CASSLTFQTDGYTF